The clone carrying this TCR beta chain came up a few times. Its specificity is not known. These data originate in a study of T cells in localized non-small cell lung cancer. TCRdb keeps only in-frame clones here, not all; method: immunoSEQ multiplex PCR. This table holds around 1,000 clones, roughly 25% found once. Findings and caveats of the study: Longer overall survival was seen with higher T cell density measured in blood. It was uninvolved adjacent lung that showed the highest T cell clonality, exceeding tumor. A median of 57 clones ranked among the top 100 in tumor appeared in adjacent lung. Heterogeneity remains possible because sequencing was limited to only one tumor region.

Germline V gene data show CDR1 as SGHRS and CDR2 as YFSETQ. Losses at the gene ends were 0 bases for V and 5 bases for J; bases not matched to a gene: 5. The CDR3 has 15 amino acids. Here the sequenced sample was lung tumor tissue, taken before any cancer treatment. This chain connects TRBV5-1 to TRBJ2-1; 7 bases map to TRBD2. The sequence derives from a male donor older than 55 with stage III squamous cell lung carcinoma. The chain's CDR3 is CASSLGGGSHNEQFF. The DNA of the CDR3 is TGCGCCAGCAGCTTGGGGGGCGGGAGTCACAATGAGCAGTTCTTC.